The rows below give T cell receptor beta chains drawn from one sample of a study of cytomegalovirus exposure and HLA in healthy donors. TCRdb's copy holds only in-frame clones and misses some; the assay was immunoSEQ multiplex PCR. The sample lists 110,000 to 150,000 clones, 70% to 80% occurring once. Sequenced sample: PBMCs. The receptors stem from a woman aged 60-70 years in good health and CMV-seropositive. Each CDR3 is given with its conserved first and last residue. The size field is filled for only some rows; it gives once, few, many or a size class.

j_gene,abundance,v_gene,CDR3aa
TRBJ2-2,-,TRBV7-9,CASTSSGSLNTGELFF
TRBJ2-5,once,TRBV4-2,CASSQEHRDGETQYF
TRBJ1-5,-,TRBV6-5,CASSDRENQPQHF
TRBJ2-5,-,TRBV7-9,CASSREGGGETQYF
TRBJ2-2,-,TRBV13,CASSRTGETGELFF
TRBJ2-5,-,TRBV27,CASSGTGLGETQYF
TRBJ1-2,-,TRBV5-6,CASSPNRQIVNYGYTF
TRBJ1-5,once,TRBV28,CASSLQLTKNQPQHF
TRBJ2-6,once,TRBV2,CASTPLTGKPSGANVLTF
TRBJ1-2,-,TRBV28,CASSSPGQGVSARGYTF
TRBJ2-3,once,TRBV10-3,CASHWDREDTQYF
TRBJ1-2,few,TRBV5-6,CASSRTGPGTF
TRBJ2-7,-,TRBV7-8,CASSPTVSGSSYEQYF
TRBJ1-5,few,TRBV6-1,CASSSQAGNQPQHF
TRBJ2-7,-,TRBV5-6,CASSFFSEYEQYF
TRBJ1-2,-,TRBV5-1,CASSVQGSRGYTF
TRBJ1-3,-,TRBV5-4,CASSLARGGNTIYF
TRBJ1-1,-,TRBV25-1,CASKIQGGTEAFF
TRBJ1-1,-,TRBV15,CATSRTAGGFTEAFF
TRBJ1-5,-,TRBV2,CASSEQFSNQPQHF
TRBJ2-3,-,TRBV29-1,CSVGGTSGSSDTQYF
TRBJ1-5,-,TRBV28,CASRPQGGQPQHF
TRBJ2-3,-,TRBV7-7,CASSLTGGGLDTQYF
TRBJ1-1,-,TRBV11-2,CASSLRSEYTEAFF
TRBJ2-1,-,TRBV6-6,CASSYSTSGSYNEQFF
TRBJ1-1,-,TRBV29-1,CSVSSNTEAFF
TRBJ2-1,few,TRBV6-1,CASSEASGSSYNEQFF
TRBJ1-3,-,TRBV19,CASSIDRSLGNTIYF
TRBJ1-2,-,TRBV5-4,CASSLPRGNYGYTF
TRBJ2-7,few,TRBV19,CASSSGGSSGEQYF